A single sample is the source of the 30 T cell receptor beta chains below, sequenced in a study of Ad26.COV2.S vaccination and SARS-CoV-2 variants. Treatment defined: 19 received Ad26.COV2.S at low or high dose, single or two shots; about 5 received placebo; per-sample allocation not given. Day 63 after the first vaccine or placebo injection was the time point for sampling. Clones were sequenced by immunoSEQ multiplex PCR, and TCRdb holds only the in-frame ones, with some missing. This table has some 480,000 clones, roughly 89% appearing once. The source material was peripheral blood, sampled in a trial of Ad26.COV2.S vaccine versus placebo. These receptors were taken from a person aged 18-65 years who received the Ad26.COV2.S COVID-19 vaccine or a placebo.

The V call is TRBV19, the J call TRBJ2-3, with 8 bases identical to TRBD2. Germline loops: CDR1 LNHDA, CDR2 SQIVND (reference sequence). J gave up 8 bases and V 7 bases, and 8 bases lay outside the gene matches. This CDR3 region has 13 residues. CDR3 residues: CASKAGGTGTQYF. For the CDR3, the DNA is TGTGCCAGTAAGGCGGGAGGAACGGGTACGCAGTATTTT.

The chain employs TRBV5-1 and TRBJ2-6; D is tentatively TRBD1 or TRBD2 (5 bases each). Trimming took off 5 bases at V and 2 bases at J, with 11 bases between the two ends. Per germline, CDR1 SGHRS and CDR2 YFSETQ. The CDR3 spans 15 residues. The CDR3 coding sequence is TGCGCCAGCAGTATCCGGGGACCTGGGGCCAACGTCCTGACTTTC. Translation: CASSIRGPGANVLTF.

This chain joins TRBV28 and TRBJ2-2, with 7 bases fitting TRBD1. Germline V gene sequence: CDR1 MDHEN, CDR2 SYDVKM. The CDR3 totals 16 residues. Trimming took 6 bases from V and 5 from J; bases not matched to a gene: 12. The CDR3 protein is CASSVARGQGTGELFF. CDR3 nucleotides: TGTGCCAGCAGCGTCGCGAGGGGGCAAGGGACCGGGGAGCTGTTTTTT.

The CDR3 nucleotides are TGTGCCAGCAGCAGCACAGGGATTTCTTTTGATACGCAGTATTTT. It yields the protein CASSSTGISFDTQYF. The chain couples TRBV27 to TRBJ2-3, with a possible D match to TRBD1 (6 bases). Germline V gives CDR1 MNHEY, CDR2 SMNVEV (reference sequence). Trimming pared 6 bases from V and 6 bases from J, leaving 19 bases between. This CDR3 has 15 amino acids.

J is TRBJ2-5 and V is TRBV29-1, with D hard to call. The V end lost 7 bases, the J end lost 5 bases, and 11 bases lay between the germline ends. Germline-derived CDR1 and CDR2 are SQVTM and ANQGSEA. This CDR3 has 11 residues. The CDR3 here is CSAPVPETQYF. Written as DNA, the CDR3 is TGCAGCGCCCCGGTACCTGAGACCCAGTACTTC.

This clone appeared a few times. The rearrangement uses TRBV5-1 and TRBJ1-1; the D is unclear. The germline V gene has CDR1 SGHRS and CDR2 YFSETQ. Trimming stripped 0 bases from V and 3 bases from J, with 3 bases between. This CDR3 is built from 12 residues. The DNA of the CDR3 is TGCGCCAGCAGCTTGGGTCACACTGAAGCTTTCTTT. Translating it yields CASSLGHTEAFF.

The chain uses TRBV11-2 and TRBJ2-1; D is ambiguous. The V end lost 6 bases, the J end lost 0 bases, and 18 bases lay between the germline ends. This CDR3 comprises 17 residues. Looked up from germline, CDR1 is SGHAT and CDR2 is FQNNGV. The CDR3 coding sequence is TGTGCCAGCAGTCTAAGACGGGTGGGTACCTCCTACAATGAGCAGTTCTTC. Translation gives CASSLRRVGTSYNEQFF.

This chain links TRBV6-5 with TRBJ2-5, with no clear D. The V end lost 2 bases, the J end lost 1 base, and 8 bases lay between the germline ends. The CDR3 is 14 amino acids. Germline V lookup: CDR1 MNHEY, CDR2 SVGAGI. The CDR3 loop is CASSYVQSQETQYF. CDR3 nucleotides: TGTGCCAGCAGTTACGTACAGAGCCAAGAGACCCAGTACTTC.

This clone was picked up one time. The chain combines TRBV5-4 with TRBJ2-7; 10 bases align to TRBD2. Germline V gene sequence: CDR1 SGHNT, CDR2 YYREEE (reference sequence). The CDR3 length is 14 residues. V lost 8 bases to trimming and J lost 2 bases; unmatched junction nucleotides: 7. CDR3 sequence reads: CASSGTSVAYEQYF. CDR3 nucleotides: TGTGCCAGTTCAGGGACTAGCGTTGCCTACGAGCAGTACTTC.

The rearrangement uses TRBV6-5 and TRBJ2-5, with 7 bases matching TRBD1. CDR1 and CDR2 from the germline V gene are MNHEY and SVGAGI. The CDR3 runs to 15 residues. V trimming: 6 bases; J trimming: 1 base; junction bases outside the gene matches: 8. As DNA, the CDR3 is TGTGCCAGCAGATATACAGGGGCGACCCAAGAGACCCAGTACTTC. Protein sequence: CASRYTGATQETQYF.

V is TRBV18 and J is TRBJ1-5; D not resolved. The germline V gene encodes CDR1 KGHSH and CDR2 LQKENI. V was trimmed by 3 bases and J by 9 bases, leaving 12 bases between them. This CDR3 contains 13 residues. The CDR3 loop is CASSPLTERPQHF. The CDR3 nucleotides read TGTGCCAGCTCACCGCTGACCGAGCGGCCCCAGCATTTT.

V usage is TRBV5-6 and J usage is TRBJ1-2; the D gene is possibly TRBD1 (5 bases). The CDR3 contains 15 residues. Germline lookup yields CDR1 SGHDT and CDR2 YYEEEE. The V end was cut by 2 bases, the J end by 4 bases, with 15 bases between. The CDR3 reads CASSFRAAGGYGYTF. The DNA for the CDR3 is TGTGCCAGCAGCTTCAGGGCAGCTGGGGGCTATGGCTACACCTTC.

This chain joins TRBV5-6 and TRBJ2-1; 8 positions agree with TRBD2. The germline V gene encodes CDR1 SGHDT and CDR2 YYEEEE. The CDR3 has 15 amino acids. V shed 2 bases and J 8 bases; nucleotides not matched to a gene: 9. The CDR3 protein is CASSFEPAGVDEQFF. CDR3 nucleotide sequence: TGTGCCAGCAGCTTTGAGCCAGCGGGAGTCGATGAGCAGTTCTTC.

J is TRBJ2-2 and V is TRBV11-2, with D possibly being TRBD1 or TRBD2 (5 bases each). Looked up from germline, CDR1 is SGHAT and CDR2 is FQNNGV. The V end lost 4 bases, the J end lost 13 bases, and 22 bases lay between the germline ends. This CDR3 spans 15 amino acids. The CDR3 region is CASSSGTGPTGWLFF. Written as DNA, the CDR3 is TGTGCCAGCAGCTCTGGGACGGGCCCAACGGGGTGGCTGTTTTTT.

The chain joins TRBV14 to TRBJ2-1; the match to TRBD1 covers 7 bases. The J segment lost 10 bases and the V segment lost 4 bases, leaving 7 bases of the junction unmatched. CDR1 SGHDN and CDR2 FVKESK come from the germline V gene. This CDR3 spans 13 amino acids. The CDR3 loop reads CASSPWTGTEQFF. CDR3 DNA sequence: TGTGCCAGCAGCCCCTGGACAGGCACGGAGCAGTTCTTC.

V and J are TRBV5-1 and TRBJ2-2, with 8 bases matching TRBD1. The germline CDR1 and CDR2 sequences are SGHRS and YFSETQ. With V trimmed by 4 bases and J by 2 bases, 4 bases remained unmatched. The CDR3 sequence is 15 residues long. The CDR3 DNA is TGCGCCAGCAGCAGGGACAGGCTAAACACCGGGGAGCTGTTTTTT. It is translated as CASSRDRLNTGELFF. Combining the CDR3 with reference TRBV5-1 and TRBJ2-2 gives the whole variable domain KAGVTQTPRYLIKTRGQQVTLSCSPISGHRSVSWYQQTPGQGLQFLFEYFSETQRNKGNFPGRFSGRQFSNSRSEMNVSTLELGDSALYLCASSRDRLNTGELFFGEGSRLTVL.

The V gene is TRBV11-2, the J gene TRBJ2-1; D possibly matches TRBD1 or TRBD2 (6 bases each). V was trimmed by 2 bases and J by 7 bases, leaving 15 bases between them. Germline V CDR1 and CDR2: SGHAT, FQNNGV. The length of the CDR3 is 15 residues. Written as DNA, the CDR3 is TGTGCCAGCAGCTTAATTGGGGGGCGAGCAAATGAGCAGTTCTTC. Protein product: CASSLIGGRANEQFF.

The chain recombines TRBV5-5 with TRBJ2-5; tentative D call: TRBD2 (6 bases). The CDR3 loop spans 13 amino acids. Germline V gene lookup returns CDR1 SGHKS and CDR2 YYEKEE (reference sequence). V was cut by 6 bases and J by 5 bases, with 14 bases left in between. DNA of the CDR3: TGTGCCAGCACCCTTACTAGCCCCGAGACCCAGTACTTC. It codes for CASTLTSPETQYF.

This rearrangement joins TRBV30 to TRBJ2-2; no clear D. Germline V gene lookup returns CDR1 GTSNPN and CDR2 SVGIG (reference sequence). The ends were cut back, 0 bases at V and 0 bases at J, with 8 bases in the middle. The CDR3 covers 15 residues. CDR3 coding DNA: TGTGCCTGGAGTGTTTGGCAGCCGAACACCGGGGAGCTGTTTTTT. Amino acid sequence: CAWSVWQPNTGELFF.

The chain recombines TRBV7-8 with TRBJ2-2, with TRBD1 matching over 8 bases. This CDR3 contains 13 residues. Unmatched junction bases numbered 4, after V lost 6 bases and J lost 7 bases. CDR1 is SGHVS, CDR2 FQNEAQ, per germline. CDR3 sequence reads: CASSRQGNGELFF. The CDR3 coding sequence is TGTGCCAGCAGTCGACAGGGGAACGGGGAGCTGTTTTTT.

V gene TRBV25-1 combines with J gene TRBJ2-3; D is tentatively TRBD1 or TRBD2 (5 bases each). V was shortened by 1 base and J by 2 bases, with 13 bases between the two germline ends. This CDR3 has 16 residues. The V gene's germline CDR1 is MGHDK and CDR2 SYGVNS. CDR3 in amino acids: CASSEWDGRNTDTQYF. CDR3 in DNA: TGTGCCAGCAGTGAATGGGACGGACGGAACACAGATACGCAGTATTTT.

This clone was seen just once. CDR3 coding DNA: TGTGCCAGCAGTGATGGCTCAGGACTAACTAATGAAAAACTGTTTTTT. This encodes CASSDGSGLTNEKLFF. The J gene is TRBJ1-4, the V gene TRBV6-1; D gene ambiguous. Trimming pared 3 bases from V and 1 base from J, leaving 12 bases between. Germline V gene data show CDR1 as MNHNS and CDR2 as SASEGT. The CDR3 runs to 16 residues.

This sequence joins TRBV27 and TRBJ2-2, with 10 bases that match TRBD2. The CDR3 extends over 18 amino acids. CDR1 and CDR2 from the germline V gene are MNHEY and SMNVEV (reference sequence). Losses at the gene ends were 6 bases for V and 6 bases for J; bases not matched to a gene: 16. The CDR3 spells CASRGLAGVGALAGELFF. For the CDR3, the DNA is TGTGCCAGCAGGGGGCTAGCGGGAGTAGGCGCACTGGCCGGGGAGCTGTTTTTT.

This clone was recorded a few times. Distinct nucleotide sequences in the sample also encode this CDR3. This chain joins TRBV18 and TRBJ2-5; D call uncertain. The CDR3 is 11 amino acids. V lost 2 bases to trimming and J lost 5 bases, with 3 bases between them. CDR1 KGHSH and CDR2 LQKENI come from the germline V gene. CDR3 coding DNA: TGTGCCAGCTCACCAGGGGAGACCCAGTACTTC. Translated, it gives CASSPGETQYF.

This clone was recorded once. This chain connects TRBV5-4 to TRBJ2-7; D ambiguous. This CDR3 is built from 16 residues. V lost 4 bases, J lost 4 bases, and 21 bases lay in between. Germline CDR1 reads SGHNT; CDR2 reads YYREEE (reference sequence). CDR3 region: CASSQLTADIDYEQYF. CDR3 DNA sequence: TGTGCCAGCAGCCAGCTGACGGCCGACATCGATTACGAGCAGTACTTC.

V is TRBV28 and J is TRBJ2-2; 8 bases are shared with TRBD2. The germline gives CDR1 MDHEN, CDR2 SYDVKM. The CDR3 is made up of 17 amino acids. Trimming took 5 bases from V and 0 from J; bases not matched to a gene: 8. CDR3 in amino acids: CASSRNSGTPNTGELFF. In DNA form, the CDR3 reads TGTGCCAGCAGTCGTAATAGCGGGACCCCGAACACCGGGGAGCTGTTTTTT.

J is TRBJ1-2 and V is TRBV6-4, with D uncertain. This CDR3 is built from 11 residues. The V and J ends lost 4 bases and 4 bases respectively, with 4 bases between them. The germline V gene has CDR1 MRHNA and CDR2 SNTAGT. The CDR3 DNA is TGTGCCAGCAGTGGGGGCTATGGCTACACCTTC. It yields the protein CASSGGYGYTF.

This chain's CDR3 is CASSAQGAKNEQYF. As DNA, the CDR3 is TGTGCCAGCAGCGCACAGGGGGCGAAAAACGAGCAGTACTTC. V is TRBV7-2 and J is TRBJ2-7; 9 bases line up with TRBD1. CDR3 length equals 14 residues. Germline V gives CDR1 SGHTA, CDR2 FQGNSA. Trimming took 5 bases from V and 5 from J; bases not matched to a gene: 7.

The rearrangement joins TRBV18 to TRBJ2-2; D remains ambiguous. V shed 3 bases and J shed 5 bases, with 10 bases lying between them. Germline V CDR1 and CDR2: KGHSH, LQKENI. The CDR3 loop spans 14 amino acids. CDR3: CASSPQRATGELFF. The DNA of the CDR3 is TGTGCCAGCTCACCCCAAAGGGCAACCGGGGAGCTGTTTTTT.

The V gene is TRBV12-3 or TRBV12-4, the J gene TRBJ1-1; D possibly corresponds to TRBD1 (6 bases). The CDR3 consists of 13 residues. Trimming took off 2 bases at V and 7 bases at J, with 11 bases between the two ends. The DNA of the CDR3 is TGTGCCAGCAGTTTAAGGGGGATCGATGAAGCTTTCTTT. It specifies CASSLRGIDEAFF.